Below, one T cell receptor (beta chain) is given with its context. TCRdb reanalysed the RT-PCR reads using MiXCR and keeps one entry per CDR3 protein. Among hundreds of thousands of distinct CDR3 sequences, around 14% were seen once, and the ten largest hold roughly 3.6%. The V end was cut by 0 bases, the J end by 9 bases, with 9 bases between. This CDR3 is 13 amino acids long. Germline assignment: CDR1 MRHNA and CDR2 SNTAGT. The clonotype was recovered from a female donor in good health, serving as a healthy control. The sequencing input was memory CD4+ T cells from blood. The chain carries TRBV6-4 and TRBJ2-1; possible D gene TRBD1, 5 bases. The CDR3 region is CASSDSRGGEQFF. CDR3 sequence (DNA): TGTGCCAGCAGTGACTCTAGGGGTGGTGAGCAGTTCTTC.